The 10 T cell receptor beta chains in this list originate from one sample, sequenced in a study of shared clonotypes between healthy human individuals. Sequenced by immunoSEQ multiplex PCR; TCRdb stores in-frame clones only, minus some. The sample has about 2.5 million clones; roughly 90% are singletons. Specimen: naive CD4+ T cells from PBMCs. Sample subset: CD45RA+ positively selected. The receptors here all came from a young man in good health. Some clones in this sample may be carry-over from other donors' samples.

The chain uses TRBV14 and TRBJ1-3, with 11 positions matching TRBD1. J lost 4 bases, V lost 4 bases, and 12 bases had no gene match. The CDR3 is 18 residues long. CDR1 is SGHDN and CDR2 is FVKESK in the germline V gene. CDR3 region: CASSPDRGRDPLGNTIYF. CDR3 DNA sequence: TGTGCCAGCAGCCCGGACAGGGGGCGCGACCCACTCGGAAACACCATATATTTT.

The rearrangement links TRBV4-2 to TRBJ2-1; the D call may be TRBD1 or TRBD2 (5 bases each). V was cut by 4 bases and J by 7 bases, with 20 bases left in between. CDR1 and CDR2 (germline): LGHNA, YNFKEQ. The CDR3 totals 16 residues. The CDR3 here is CASSPSGPGLGNEQFF. Here the CDR3 DNA reads TGTGCCAGCAGCCCTTCGGGGCCGGGATTGGGGAATGAGCAGTTCTTC.

This chain connects TRBV29-1 to TRBJ2-2; D remains unclear. The germline CDR1 and CDR2 sequences are SQVTM and ANQGSEA. This CDR3 comprises 13 residues. The CDR3 region has the DNA TGCACCACATACGATACGAACACCGGGGAGCTGTTTTTT. Protein sequence: CTTYDTNTGELFF.

This chain joins TRBV28 and TRBJ2-1; 10 positions match TRBD1. The CDR3 is 16 amino acids. Germline-derived CDR1 and CDR2 are MDHEN and SYDVKM. Unmatched junction bases numbered 13, after V lost 7 bases and J lost 7 bases. The CDR3 bases are TGTGCCAGCATCAGCGTGGGGGGACAGGGGTTGAATGAGCAGTTCTTC. Translation gives CASISVGGQGLNEQFF.

The rearrangement uses TRBV30 and TRBJ1-2; 9 bases are shared with TRBD1. The CDR3 is 11 amino acids. With V trimmed by 1 base and J by 10 bases, 1 base remained unmatched. CDR1 is GTSNPN, CDR2 SVGIG, per germline (reference sequence). DNA of the CDR3: TGTGCCTGGAGTGGGACAGGGGCCTACACCTTC. Its translation: CAWSGTGAYTF. The variable domain in full, with the rest retrieved from reference TRBV30 and TRBJ1-2, is SQTIHQWPATLVQPVGSPLSLECTVEGTSNPNLYWYRQAAGRGLQLLFYSVGIGQISSEVPQNLSASRPQDRQFILSSKKLLLSDSGFYLCAWSGTGAYTFGSGTRLTVV.

This clone was seen only once. The V and J genes are TRBV28 and TRBJ2-2; D perhaps matches TRBD1 (6 bases). The CDR3 has 16 amino acids. Germline V lookup: CDR1 MDHEN, CDR2 SYDVKM. V lost 3 bases, J lost 2 bases, and 13 bases lay in between. The CDR3, as DNA: TGTGCCAGCAGTTTTGGTGGGACAACTAACACCGGGGAGCTGTTTTTT. Protein: CASSFGGTTNTGELFF.

The rearrangement joins TRBV7-8 to TRBJ1-2, with TRBD1 as a possible D gene (5 bases). The V gene lost 4 bases and the J gene lost 4 bases, with 22 bases spanning the gap. Germline loops: CDR1 SGHVS, CDR2 FQNEAQ. This CDR3 has 17 amino acids. The chain's CDR3 is CASSSESGLMSGYGYTF. CDR3 bases: TGTGCCAGCAGCTCAGAGTCAGGGTTGATGAGCGGCTATGGCTACACCTTC.

Note on this clone: One end of the junction is discordant with germline, which a read error may explain. V and J are TRBV28 and TRBJ2-7, with D possibly TRBD2 on 7 matching bases. The CDR3 is 13 amino acids. CDR1 is MDHEN, CDR2 SYDVKM, per germline. The CDR3 coding sequence is TGTGCCAGCAGGGGGGGGGCCTCCGACGAGCAGTACTTC. It is translated as CASRGGASDEQYF.

The chain couples TRBV6-1 to TRBJ2-7, with a weak D call TRBD1 (5 bases). V gave up 5 bases and J gave up 0 bases, with 14 bases separating them. The CDR3 has 15 residues. Germline V gene sequence: CDR1 MNHNS, CDR2 SASEGT. The CDR3 DNA sequence: TGTGCCAGCAGTTTAGGGGCGGCGAGCTCCTACGAGCAGTACTTC. It specifies CASSLGAASSYEQYF.

This chain uses TRBV19 with TRBJ1-1; perhaps TRBD1 as D (6 bases). V was trimmed by 5 bases and J by 7 bases, leaving 11 bases between them. The CDR3 is 12 amino acids. Germline V lookup: CDR1 LNHDA, CDR2 SQIVND (reference sequence). The CDR3 here is CASSPQGREAFF. The CDR3 DNA sequence: TGTGCCAGTAGTCCCCAGGGGCGTGAAGCTTTCTTT.